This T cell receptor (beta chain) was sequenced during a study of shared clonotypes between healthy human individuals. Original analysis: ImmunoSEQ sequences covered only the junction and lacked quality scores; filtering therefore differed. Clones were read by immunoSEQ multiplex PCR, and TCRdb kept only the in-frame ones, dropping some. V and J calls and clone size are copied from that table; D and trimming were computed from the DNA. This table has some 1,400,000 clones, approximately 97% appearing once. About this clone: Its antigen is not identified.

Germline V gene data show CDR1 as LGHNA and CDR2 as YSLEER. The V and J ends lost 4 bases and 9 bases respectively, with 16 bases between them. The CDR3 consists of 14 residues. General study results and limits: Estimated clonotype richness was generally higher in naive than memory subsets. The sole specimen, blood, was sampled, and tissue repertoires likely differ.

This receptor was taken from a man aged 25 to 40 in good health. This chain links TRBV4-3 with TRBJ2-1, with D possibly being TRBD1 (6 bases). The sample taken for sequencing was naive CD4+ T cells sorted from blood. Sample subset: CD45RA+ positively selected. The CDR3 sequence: CASSPHSGGSEQFF. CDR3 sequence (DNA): TGCGCCAGCAGCCCCCATTCTGGGGGCAGTGAGCAGTTCTTC.